The sequence of this T cell receptor (beta chain) was determined in a study of blood T cells in healthy people across ages. V trimming: 2 bases; J trimming: 4 bases; junction bases outside the gene matches: 7. This CDR3 has 17 residues. Per germline, CDR1 KGHSH and CDR2 LQKENI. In its sample, this clonotype was seen a few times. Next came a second PCR, run for roughly 6 to 11 cycles, which used a sample-barcoded 5' primer along with a J-beta primer mix. MiXCR, run by TCRdb on the 5' RACE reads, gives a single entry per CDR3 protein. The repertoire consists of 750,000 to 950,000 distinct CDR3 sequences, with about 28% occurring once and the leading ten covering about 10%. These records were also assigned to another study, of T cells of mothers and their children.

The sample comprised blood. The chain carries TRBV18 and TRBJ1-6; 8 bases line up with TRBD1. The origin of this receptor is a middle-aged woman in good health. The CDR3 sequence is CASSPGTGSQYNSPLHF. For the CDR3, the DNA is TGTGCCAGCTCACCAGGGACAGGATCCCAATATAATTCACCCCTCCACTTT.